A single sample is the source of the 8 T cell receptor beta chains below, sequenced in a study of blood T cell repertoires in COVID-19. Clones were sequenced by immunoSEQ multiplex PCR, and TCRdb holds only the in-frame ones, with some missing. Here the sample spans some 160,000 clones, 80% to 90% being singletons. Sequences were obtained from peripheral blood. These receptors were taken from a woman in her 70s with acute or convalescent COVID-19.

The CDR3 nucleotides are TGCGCCAGCAGTCCCATTCATGGGGGCGGTTACGAGCAGTACTTC. Encoded protein: CASSPIHGGGYEQYF. The genes are TRBV23-1 and TRBJ2-7; TRBD1 might be the D (6 bases). TRBV23-1 belongs to the ORF category, with a function that is uncertain. V gave up 4 bases and J gave up 4 bases, with 17 bases separating them. This CDR3 has 15 residues.

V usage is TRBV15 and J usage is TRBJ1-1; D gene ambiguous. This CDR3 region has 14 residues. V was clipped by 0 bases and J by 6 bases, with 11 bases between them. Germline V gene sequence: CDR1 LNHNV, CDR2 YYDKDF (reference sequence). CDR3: CATSRDHRVAEAFF. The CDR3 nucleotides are TGTGCCACCAGCAGAGATCATAGAGTCGCTGAAGCTTTCTTT.

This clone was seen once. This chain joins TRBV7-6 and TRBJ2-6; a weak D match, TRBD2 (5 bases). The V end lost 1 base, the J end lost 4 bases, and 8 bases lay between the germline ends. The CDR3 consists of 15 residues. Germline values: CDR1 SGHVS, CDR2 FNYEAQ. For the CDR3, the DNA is TGTGCCAGCAGCTTAGGGGGAGCGGGGGCCAACGTCCTGACTTTC. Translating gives CASSLGGAGANVLTF.

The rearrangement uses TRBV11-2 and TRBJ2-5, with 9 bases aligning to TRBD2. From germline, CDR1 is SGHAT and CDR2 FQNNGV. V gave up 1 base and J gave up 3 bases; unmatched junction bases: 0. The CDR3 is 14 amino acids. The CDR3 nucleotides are TGTGCCAGCAGCTTAGGACTAGCGGAAGAGACCCAGTACTTC. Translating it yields CASSLGLAEETQYF.

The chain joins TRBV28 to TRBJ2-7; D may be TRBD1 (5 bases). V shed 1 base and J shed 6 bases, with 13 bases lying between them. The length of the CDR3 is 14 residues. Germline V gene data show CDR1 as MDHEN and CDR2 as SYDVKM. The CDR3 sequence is CASSLSAGRFEQYF. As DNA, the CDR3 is TGTGCCAGCAGTTTATCTGCAGGGCGCTTCGAGCAGTACTTC.

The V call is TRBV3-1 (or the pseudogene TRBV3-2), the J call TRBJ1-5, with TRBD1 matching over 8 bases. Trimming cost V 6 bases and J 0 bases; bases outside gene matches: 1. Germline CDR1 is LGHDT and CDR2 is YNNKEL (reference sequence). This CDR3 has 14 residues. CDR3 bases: TGTGCCAGCAGACAGGGGGGTAGCAATCAGCCCCAGCATTTT. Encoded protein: CASRQGGSNQPQHF.

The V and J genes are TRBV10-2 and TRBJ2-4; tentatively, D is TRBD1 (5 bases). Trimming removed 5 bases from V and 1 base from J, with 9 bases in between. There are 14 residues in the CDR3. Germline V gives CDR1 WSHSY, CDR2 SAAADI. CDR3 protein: CASSPGWAKNIQYF. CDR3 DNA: TGCGCCAGCAGTCCAGGGTGGGCCAAAAACATTCAGTACTTC.

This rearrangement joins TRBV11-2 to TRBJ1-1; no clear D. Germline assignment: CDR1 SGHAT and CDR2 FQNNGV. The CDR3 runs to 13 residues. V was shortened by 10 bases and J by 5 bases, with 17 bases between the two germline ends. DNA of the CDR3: TGTGCCACCCGACGGGAGTCGGGGACTGAAGCTTTCTTT. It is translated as CATRRESGTEAFF.